The sequence of this T cell receptor beta chain was determined in a study of blood T cell repertoires in COVID-19. The overall study: Samples of COVID-19 (acute and convalescent) were obtained from the United States, Italy and Spain. T cells, B-cell-depleted T cells, or PBMCs supplied cDNA or gDNA.

Concerning this clone itself: At one end the junction does not follow the germline gene, possibly because of a read error.

Method: immunoSEQ multiplex PCR; TCRdb's copy keeps in-frame clones and lacks some. The sample yields about 290,000 clones, about 89% seen once. CDR1 is LNHDA and CDR2 is SQIVND in the germline V gene (reference sequence). The CDR3 runs to 12 residues. This sequence joins TRBV19 and TRBJ1-1; D remains unclear. The source of this sequence is a man aged 40-49 years with acute or convalescent COVID-19. Sequencing used peripheral blood. CDR3 DNA sequence: TGTGCCAGTAGCGCCGGGAACCCTGAAGCTTTCTTT. It specifies CASSAGNPEAFF.